The next 3 T cell receptor beta chains were all read from a single sample in a study of T cell repertoires in cytomegalovirus infection. Using its own MiXCR run on the reads, TCRdb lists one record per CDR3 protein. The sample lists more than 650,000 distinct CDR3 sequences; less than 40% were seen once. Sequenced material: PBMCs. Receptors were obtained from a human donor in good health (CMV status not recorded). Some clones in this sample may be carry-over from other donors' samples.

On this clonotype itself: This may stem from a read error, because a much larger clone lies one nucleotide away. In DNA, the CDR3 is TGTGCCAGCAGCTTAGAGGTTGAGCATTTCTTC. Protein: CASSLEVEHFF. The chain uses TRBV7-2 and TRBJ2-1; D unresolved. CDR3 length: 11 residues. The V gene's germline CDR1 is SGHTA and CDR2 FQGNSA.

The chain couples TRBV6-2 or TRBV6-3 to TRBJ1-2; perhaps TRBD1 as D (6 bases). The length of the CDR3 is 13 residues. Between the trimmed V and J ends, which lost 1 base and 6 bases, there was a span of 9 bases. Germline CDR1 reads MNHEY; CDR2 reads SVGEGT. This CDR3 is CASSYWDKDGYTF. CDR3 sequence (DNA): TGTGCCAGCAGTTACTGGGACAAGGATGGCTACACCTTC.

The V gene is TRBV4-2, the J gene TRBJ1-2, with D unresolved. Germline V gene sequence: CDR1 LGHNA, CDR2 YNFKEQ. V was pared by 1 base and J by 0 bases, with 21 bases between. The CDR3 contains 19 residues. Here the CDR3 reads CASSQAVTLLPQANYGYTF. The DNA of the CDR3 is TGTGCCAGCAGCCAAGCCGTGACTCTGCTGCCCCAAGCTAACTATGGCTACACCTTC.